Below, 11 T cell receptor beta chains from the same sample are listed, as sequenced in a study of blood T cell repertoires in COVID-19. Data came from immunoSEQ multiplex PCR; TCRdb stores just in-frame clones and leaves some out. The top ten hold under 4.5% of the sample, which has some 220,000 clones, roughly 81% seen once. The sequenced sample consisted of peripheral blood. The origin of the receptors is a man aged 50-59 years with acute or convalescent COVID-19.

This clone was detected a few times. The chain couples TRBV20-1 to TRBJ1-5, with D uncertain. Germline V gives CDR1 DFQATT, CDR2 SNEGSKA (reference sequence). The CDR3 has 10 amino acids. Trimming left V 4 bases short and J 7 bases short, with 5 bases between. This CDR3 is CSAIIQPQHF. The CDR3 DNA follows: TGCAGTGCTATTATACAGCCCCAGCATTTT.

The chain uses TRBV9 and TRBJ2-1; D not resolved. V was cut by 1 base and J by 7 bases, with 6 bases left in between. CDR1 is SGDLS, CDR2 YYNGEE, per germline. CDR3 length equals 12 residues. This CDR3 reads CASSVYENEQFF. In DNA form, the CDR3 reads TGTGCCAGCAGCGTATACGAGAATGAGCAGTTCTTC.

The gene calls are TRBV11-2 and TRBJ1-2; D might be TRBD1 (5 bases). Looked up from germline, CDR1 is SGHAT and CDR2 is FQNNGV. The CDR3 is 14 residues long. The V and J ends lost 0 bases and 5 bases respectively, with 10 bases between them. CDR3: CASSLDLTDYGYTF. The CDR3, as DNA: TGTGCCAGCAGCTTAGATCTGACAGATTATGGCTACACCTTC.

V and J are TRBV13 and TRBJ1-2, with 10 bases aligning to TRBD1. The CDR3 has 17 residues. Germline V gene lookup returns CDR1 PRHDT and CDR2 FYEKMQ (reference sequence). The V gene end was trimmed by 2 bases and the J gene end by 3 bases; junction bases not matched to a gene: 9. The CDR3 DNA reads TGTGCCAGCAGCTTAAGCGGGACAGGGGATTCGGACTATGGCTACACCTTC. Translating it yields CASSLSGTGDSDYGYTF.

Comment on this clone: A read error may produce the germline difference seen at one junction end. The V and J genes are TRBV30 and TRBJ1-2; D gene uncertain. There are 10 residues in the CDR3. Germline V CDR1 and CDR2: GTSNPN, SVGIG (reference sequence). CDR3 loop: CARSGYGYTF. In nucleotides, the CDR3 is TGTGCCCGGAGCGGCTATGGCTACACCTTC.

This chain uses TRBV12-3 or TRBV12-4 with TRBJ2-7, with D perhaps matching TRBD1 (6 bases). V lost 2 bases and J 3 bases, leaving 8 bases between the germline ends. This CDR3 spans 13 amino acids. DNA for the CDR3: TGTGCCAGCAGTTTAAGAGGGGGCTACGAGCAGTACTTC. Its translation is CASSLRGGYEQYF.

This chain links TRBV25-1 with TRBJ1-2; tentative D call: TRBD1 (5 bases). Germline V lookup: CDR1 MGHDK, CDR2 SYGVNS. Trimming cost V 5 bases and J 3 bases, with 10 bases left between them. The CDR3 covers 13 residues. As DNA, the CDR3 is TGTGCCAGCAGTCCTACCAGGGACTATGGCTACACCTTC. It encodes CASSPTRDYGYTF.

This clone has more than one count but fewer than ten. V and J are TRBV7-3 and TRBJ2-5; no clear D gene. Trimming pared 1 base from V and 1 base from J, leaving 7 bases between. Germline V gene data show CDR1 as SGHTA and CDR2 as FQGTGA. This CDR3 is 14 amino acids long. CDR3 residues: CASSLRASQETQYF. CDR3 bases: TGTGCCAGCAGCTTAAGGGCAAGCCAAGAGACCCAGTACTTC.

The gene calls are TRBV6-5 and TRBJ1-1; D unclear. Germline CDR1 MNHEY, CDR2 SVGAGI. The V gene lost 6 bases and the J gene lost 4 bases, with 12 bases spanning the gap. The CDR3 loop spans 13 amino acids. Here the CDR3 DNA reads TGTGCCAGCAGACCGCATTCCGGCACTGAAGCTTTCTTT. Its protein is CASRPHSGTEAFF.

Notes on this clone: A junction boundary mismatches the germline segment, possibly from a read error. The chain employs TRBV19 and TRBJ2-3; TRBD2 aligns across 7 bases. CDR1 and CDR2 from the germline V gene are LNHDA and SQIVND (reference sequence). CDR3 length: 14 residues. CDR3 coding DNA: TGTGCCAGTAGCCTAGCGGTTAGCACAGGTACGCAGTATTTT. It encodes CASSLAVSTGTQYF.

This clone appeared a single time. The chain joins TRBV30 to TRBJ1-5; possibly TRBD1 for D (5 bases). V was pared by 0 bases and J by 5 bases, with 11 bases between. The CDR3 extends over 14 amino acids. Germline lookup yields CDR1 GTSNPN and CDR2 SVGIG (reference sequence). The CDR3 protein is CAWSVLSGDQPQHF. DNA for the CDR3: TGTGCCTGGAGTGTACTGTCGGGGGATCAGCCCCAGCATTTT.